The entry below describes one T cell receptor (beta chain). This record comes from a study of blood T cell repertoires in COVID-19. Libraries were prepared by immunoSEQ multiplex PCR; TCRdb keeps only in-frame clonotypes and omits some of them. The sample records roughly 280,000 clones, roughly nine tenths being singletons. This receptor was obtained from a woman between 18 and 30 years old who had recovered from COVID-19. Sequenced material: PBMCs or T cells enriched from blood (not recorded which).

CDR3 sequence (DNA): TGTGCCAGCAGCCAAGACAGCACTAGCGGGGGGGCAGATACGCAGTATTTT. Translated, it gives CASSQDSTSGGADTQYF. The chain joins TRBV4-2 to TRBJ2-3; the match to TRBD2 covers 13 bases. This CDR3 has 17 amino acids. V shed 0 bases and J 4 bases; nucleotides not matched to a gene: 4. The germline CDR1 and CDR2 sequences are LGHNA and YNFKEQ.